A selection of T cell receptor beta chains follows, all from one sample in a study of T cell responses to AZD1222 COVID-19 vaccine. The data were produced by immunoSEQ multiplex PCR, yet TCRdb's version contains in-frame clones alone and is incomplete. Of under 150,000 clones listed, roughly 91% are singletons. The specimen was peripheral blood, collected on day 0 of AZD1222 vaccination. The origin of the receptors is an adult in good health. Both conserved end residues are trimmed from each CDR3. Not every row has a clone size; where given, it reads once, few, many or a size class.

clone size: .
V gene: TRBV10-3
CDR3 protein: AIMDFVGQGQGYT

clone size: once
V gene: TRBV25-1
CDR3 protein: ASSDGQGNYGYT

clone size: .
V gene: TRBV24-1
CDR3 protein: ATSDLTASEQY

clone size: .
V gene: TRBV4-3
CDR3 protein: ASSQDTGTGAGYT

clone size: .
V gene: TRBV5-4
CDR3 protein: ASSLDRGRVTDTQY

clone size: .
V gene: TRBV7-9
CDR3 protein: ASSLDRGRIYEQY

clone size: .
V gene: TRBV29-1
CDR3 protein: SVGGWGLGYEQY

clone size: .
V gene: TRBV7-2
CDR3 protein: ASSLDGAQIKTQY

clone size: .
V gene: TRBV29-1
CDR3 protein: SVAEGLSEQF

clone size: .
V gene: TRBV29-1
CDR3 protein: SVAQGTYGYT

clone size: .
V gene: TRBV7-6
CDR3 protein: ASSLAWTGGSVGSYNEQF

clone size: .
V gene: TRBV5-1
CDR3 protein: ASSLAEDGYT

clone size: .
V gene: TRBV7-9
CDR3 protein: ASTQLNGENTEAF

clone size: .
V gene: TRBV7-8
CDR3 protein: ASSRTGNYGYT

clone size: .
V gene: TRBV4-1
CDR3 protein: ASSQPAGSNTGELF

clone size: .
V gene: TRBV11-2
CDR3 protein: ASTLTGSNYGYT

clone size: .
V gene: TRBV7-2
CDR3 protein: ASSPGLASTGELF

clone size: .
V gene: TRBV19
CDR3 protein: ASSVSVNTEAF

clone size: .
V gene: TRBV12-3/TRBV12-4
CDR3 protein: ASSFTEGPQH

clone size: .
V gene: TRBV9
CDR3 protein: ASSRAGRQETQY

clone size: .
V gene: TRBV7-6
CDR3 protein: ASSLAMGDRAGGYT

clone size: .
V gene: TRBV7-8
CDR3 protein: ASSLGQGWAGELF

clone size: .
V gene: TRBV7-2
CDR3 protein: ASSLRGSRDEQF

clone size: .
V gene: TRBV4-3
CDR3 protein: ASSQRWDSSYEQY

clone size: .
V gene: TRBV9
CDR3 protein: ASSVGLNLEQY

clone size: .
V gene: TRBV12-3/TRBV12-4
CDR3 protein: ASKGDLLEQY